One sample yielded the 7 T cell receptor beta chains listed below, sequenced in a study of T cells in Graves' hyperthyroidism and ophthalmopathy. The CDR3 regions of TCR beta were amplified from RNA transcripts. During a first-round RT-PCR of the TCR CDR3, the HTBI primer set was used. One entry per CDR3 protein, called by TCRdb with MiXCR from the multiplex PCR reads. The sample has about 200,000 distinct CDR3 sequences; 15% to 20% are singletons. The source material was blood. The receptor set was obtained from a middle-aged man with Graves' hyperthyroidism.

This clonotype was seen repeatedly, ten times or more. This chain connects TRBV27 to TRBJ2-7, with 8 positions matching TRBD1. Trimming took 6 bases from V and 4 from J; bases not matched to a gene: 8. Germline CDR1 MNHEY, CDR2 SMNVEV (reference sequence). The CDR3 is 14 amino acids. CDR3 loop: CASRPGQAFYEQYF. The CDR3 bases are TGTGCCAGCAGGCCGGGACAGGCCTTTTACGAGCAGTACTTC.

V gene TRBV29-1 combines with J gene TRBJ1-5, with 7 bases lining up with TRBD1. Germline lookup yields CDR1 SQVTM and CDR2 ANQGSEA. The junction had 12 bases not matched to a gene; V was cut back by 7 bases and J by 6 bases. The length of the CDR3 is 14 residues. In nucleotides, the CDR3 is TGCAGCGCGGGGGACAGTCTTATGGGTCAGCCCCAGCATTTT. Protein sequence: CSAGDSLMGQPQHF.

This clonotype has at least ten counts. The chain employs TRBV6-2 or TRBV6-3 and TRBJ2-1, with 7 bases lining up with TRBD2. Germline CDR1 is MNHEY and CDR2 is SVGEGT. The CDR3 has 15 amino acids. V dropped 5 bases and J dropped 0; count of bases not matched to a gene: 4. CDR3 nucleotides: TGTGCCAGCAGTCACGAGCGGGACTCCTACAATGAGCAGTTCTTC. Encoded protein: CASSHERDSYNEQFF.

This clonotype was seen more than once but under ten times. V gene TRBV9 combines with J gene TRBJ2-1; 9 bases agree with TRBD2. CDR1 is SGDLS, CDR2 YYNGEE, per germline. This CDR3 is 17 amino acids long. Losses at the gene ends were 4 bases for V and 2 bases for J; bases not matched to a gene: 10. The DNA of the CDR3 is TGTGCCAGCAGCCCCTCGACTAGCGGACATACCTACAATGAGCAGTTCTTC. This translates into CASSPSTSGHTYNEQFF.

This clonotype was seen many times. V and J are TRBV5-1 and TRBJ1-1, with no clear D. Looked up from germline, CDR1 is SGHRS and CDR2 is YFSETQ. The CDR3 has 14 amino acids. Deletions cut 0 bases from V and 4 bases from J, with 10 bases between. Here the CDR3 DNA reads TGCGCCAGCAGCTTGGGCCGGGGTCCCACTGAAGCTTTCTTT. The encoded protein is CASSLGRGPTEAFF.

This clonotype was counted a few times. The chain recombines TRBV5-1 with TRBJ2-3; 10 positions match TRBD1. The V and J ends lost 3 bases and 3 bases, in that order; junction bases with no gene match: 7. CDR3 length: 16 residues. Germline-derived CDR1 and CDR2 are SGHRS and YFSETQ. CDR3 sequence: CASSSGAGQGTDTQYF. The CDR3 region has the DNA TGCGCCAGCAGCTCTGGTGCGGGACAGGGGACAGATACGCAGTATTTT. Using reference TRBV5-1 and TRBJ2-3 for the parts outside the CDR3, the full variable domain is KAGVTQTPRYLIKTRGQQVTLSCSPISGHRSVSWYQQTPGQGLQFLFEYFSETQRNKGNFPGRFSGRQFSNSRSEMNVSTLELGDSALYLCASSSGAGQGTDTQYFGPGTRLTVL.

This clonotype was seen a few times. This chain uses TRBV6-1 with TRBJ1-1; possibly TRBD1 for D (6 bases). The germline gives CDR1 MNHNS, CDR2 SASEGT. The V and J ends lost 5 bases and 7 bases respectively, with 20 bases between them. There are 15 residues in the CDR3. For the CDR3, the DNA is TGTGCCAGCAGTTATCATGATCCCAGGGGTCTTGAAGCTTTCTTT. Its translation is CASSYHDPRGLEAFF.